The 23 T cell receptor beta chains listed next were all sequenced from one sample in a study of low-dose radiotherapy and immunotherapy resistance in tumors. The time point was: after trial treatment. Treatment defined: LDRT plus nivolumab, ipilimumab, low-dose cyclophosphamide and aspirin (RACIN trial). cDNA synthesis used a TRAV/TRBV-specific primer set for both chains. For amplifying TCRs, the PCR ran for roughly 20 cycles with Phusion, which was used together with a constant-region primer and the adapter on the V primers. TCRdb redid the calling of the reads with MiXCR, one entry per CDR3 protein. The sample lists more than 70,000 distinct CDR3 sequences; 20% to 25% were seen once. The material was PBMCs, obtained after low-dose radiotherapy plus immunotherapy. The receptor set was obtained from a female donor with ovarian cancer.

This clonotype was seen many times. The chain carries TRBV9 and TRBJ1-1; no definite D call. V dropped 0 bases and J dropped 4 bases, with 13 bases sitting between them. The germline CDR1 and CDR2 sequences are SGDLS and YYNGEE. This CDR3 is built from 15 residues. The CDR3 nucleotides are TGTGCCAGCAGCGTAGCCGCTCGGACCGGCACTGAAGCTTTCTTT. Translation gives CASSVAARTGTEAFF.

For this clonotype: A far larger clone is just one base off, so this is likely a read error. The chain combines TRBV12-3 or TRBV12-4 with TRBJ2-1, with TRBD2 identical over 9 bases. The CDR3 totals 14 residues. The junction had 8 bases not matched to a gene; V was cut back by 4 bases and J by 10 bases. CDR3 protein: CASSWASGTREQFF. The CDR3 bases are TGTGCCAGCAGTTGGGCTAGCGGGACTCGGGAGCAGTTCTTC.

Of note for this clonotype: A far more abundant clone sits one base away, making this likely a read error. The J gene is TRBJ2-7, the V gene TRBV6-1; maybe TRBD1 (5 bases). Germline CDR1 is MNHNS and CDR2 is SASEGT. This CDR3 comprises 15 residues. CDR3 in amino acids: CASRPTIRVGYERYF. CDR3 nucleotides: TGTGCCAGCAGGCCTACAATCAGGGTTGGCTACGAGCGGTACTTC.

This clonotype was picked up many times. The chain couples TRBV25-1 to TRBJ1-1; weak D call: TRBD1 (5 bases). The CDR3 totals 14 residues. Trimming shortened V by 4 bases and J by 4 bases, and 13 bases separated the two germline ends. The germline gives CDR1 MGHDK, CDR2 SYGVNS. As DNA, the CDR3 is TGTGCCAGCAGTGGAGACGGGACTCCCACTGAAGCTTTCTTT. This sequence encodes CASSGDGTPTEAFF. Full variable domain (rest looked up from reference TRBV25-1 and TRBJ1-1): EADIYQTPRYLVIGTGKKITLECSQTMGHDKMYWYQQDPGMELHLIHYSYGVNSTEKGDLSSESTVSRIRTEHFPLTLESARPSHTSQYLCASSGDGTPTEAFFGQGTRLTVV.

This clonotype was recorded at least ten times. The gene calls are TRBV19 and TRBJ2-5, with 8 positions matching TRBD1. The CDR3 spans 15 residues. Looked up from germline, CDR1 is LNHDA and CDR2 is SQIVND (reference sequence). V lost 5 bases, J lost 4 bases, and 9 bases stayed unmatched. The CDR3 DNA follows: TGTGCCAGTAGTGTTGGACAGGGTGGGGCAGAGACCCAGTACTTC. Its translation: CASSVGQGGAETQYF.

In its sample, this clonotype was seen many times. The V gene is TRBV5-1, the J gene TRBJ2-3; D unresolved. V shed 4 bases and J shed 1 base, with 10 bases lying between them. This CDR3 has 14 amino acids. In germline, CDR1 is SGHRS, CDR2 YFSETQ. The CDR3: CASSGTTGTDTQYF. CDR3 nucleotide sequence: TGCGCCAGCAGCGGCACGACCGGCACAGATACGCAGTATTTT. Full variable domain (outside the CDR3, taken from reference TRBV5-1 and TRBJ2-3): KAGVTQTPRYLIKTRGQQVTLSCSPISGHRSVSWYQQTPGQGLQFLFEYFSETQRNKGNFPGRFSGRQFSNSRSEMNVSTLELGDSALYLCASSGTTGTDTQYFGPGTRLTVL.

This clonotype was seen ten or more times. V usage is TRBV12-3 or TRBV12-4 and J usage is TRBJ1-5; D is unclear. V lost 5 bases and J 2 bases, leaving 7 bases between the germline ends. This CDR3 comprises 13 residues. The CDR3: CASSLTGNQPQHF. DNA for the CDR3: TGTGCCAGCAGTCTCACGGGCAATCAGCCCCAGCATTTT.

The sample holds many counts of this clonotype. This chain uses TRBV2 with TRBJ2-3; the D gene is possibly TRBD1 (6 bases). Germline V gene lookup returns CDR1 SNHLY and CDR2 FYNNEI. Trimming cost V 7 bases and J 0 bases, with 20 bases left between them. The CDR3 is 17 amino acids. The CDR3 sequence is CASTRRPTGSSTDTQYF. The DNA for the CDR3 is TGTGCCAGCACCCGAAGACCAACAGGGTCTAGCACAGATACGCAGTATTTT.

The chain links TRBV19 to TRBJ1-5, with D perhaps TRBD1 (6 bases). V was clipped by 5 bases and J by 6 bases, with 14 bases between them. CDR1 and CDR2 from the germline V gene are LNHDA and SQIVND (reference sequence). The CDR3 is 14 amino acids. CDR3 loop: CASSRGRRGQPQHF. The CDR3 coding sequence is TGTGCCAGTAGTCGGGGGCGTCGTGGTCAGCCCCAGCATTTT.

Only a few counts were recorded for this clonotype. The rearrangement joins TRBV5-1 to TRBJ2-4; 7 bases map to TRBD2. Trimming cost V 3 bases and J 5 bases; bases outside gene matches: 8. Germline CDR1 and CDR2: SGHRS and YFSETQ. CDR3 length equals 15 residues. As DNA, the CDR3 is TGCGCCAGCAGCTCCGGGGGGACCGCAGAAAACATTCAGTACTTC. Its protein is CASSSGGTAENIQYF. Based on the CDR3 plus reference TRBV5-1 and TRBJ2-4, the full variable domain is KAGVTQTPRYLIKTRGQQVTLSCSPISGHRSVSWYQQTPGQGLQFLFEYFSETQRNKGNFPGRFSGRQFSNSRSEMNVSTLELGDSALYLCASSSGGTAENIQYFGAGTRLSVL.

In this sample, this clonotype turned up a few times. The chain has TRBV13 and TRBJ2-7; 8 bases fit TRBD1. The junction had 5 bases not matched to a gene; V was cut back by 5 bases and J by 2 bases. The CDR3 is 14 amino acids. Germline assignment: CDR1 PRHDT and CDR2 FYEKMQ (reference sequence). As DNA, the CDR3 is TGTGCCAGCAGCGTGACAGGGGTGCCCTACGAGCAGTACTTC. Translation: CASSVTGVPYEQYF.

In this sample, this clonotype turned up many times. The chain employs TRBV19 and TRBJ1-5; D gene ambiguous. The CDR3 totals 15 residues. From germline, CDR1 is LNHDA and CDR2 SQIVND (reference sequence). The V gene lost 1 base and the J gene lost 3 bases, with 10 bases spanning the gap. CDR3 residues: CASSIAMGYNQPQHF. CDR3 DNA: TGTGCCAGTAGTATAGCGATGGGGTACAATCAGCCCCAGCATTTT.

This clonotype was observed at least ten times. This chain links TRBV4-2 with TRBJ2-1; 12 bases are a match to TRBD2. The CDR3 has 16 residues. With 4 bases clipped from V and 8 bases from J, the junction kept 9 bases outside the gene matches. Germline lookup yields CDR1 LGHNA and CDR2 YNFKEQ. In DNA form, the CDR3 reads TGTGCCAGCAGCCGGGCTAGCGGGGGGGCATTCGATGAGCAGTTCTTC. Its translation is CASSRASGGAFDEQFF.

This clonotype was detected ten times or more. In nucleotides, the CDR3 is TGTGCCAGCAGAATCCTGAGTACCTACGAGCAGTACTTC. As protein: CASRILSTYEQYF. The chain uses TRBV6-2 or TRBV6-3 and TRBJ2-7, with D unclear. There are 13 residues in the CDR3. Germline-derived CDR1 and CDR2 are MNHEY and SVGEGT. Trimming stripped 6 bases from V and 2 bases from J, with 11 bases between.

J is TRBJ2-1 and V is TRBV10-2; no reliable D call. CDR1 and CDR2 (germline): WSHSY, SAAADI. V was clipped by 6 bases and J by 0 bases, with 9 bases between them. This CDR3 is built from 14 residues. CDR3 coding DNA: TGCGCCAGCAGACAGCGTGCCTCCTACAATGAGCAGTTCTTC. This codes for CASRQRASYNEQFF.

Only a few counts were recorded for this clonotype. The chain has TRBV20-1 and TRBJ2-7; D is ambiguous. The length of the CDR3 is 10 residues. V lost 6 bases, J lost 3 bases, and 6 bases lay in between. CDR1 is DFQATT and CDR2 is SNEGSKA in the germline V gene (reference sequence). CDR3 bases: TGCAGTGCAGCCATCTACGAGCAGTACTTC. Amino acid sequence: CSAAIYEQYF.

As to this clonotype: It is unclear where the CDR3 begins or ends on the DNA, so no DNA is shown, and the CDR3 is as TCRdb lists it. The gene calls are TRBV12-3 or TRBV12-4 and TRBJ2-2. The CDR3 region is 16 residues in length, termini included. CDR3 region: CASSYGGANTGELFFF.

The sample holds many counts of this clonotype. The chain is built from TRBV20-1 and TRBJ2-3; D is uncertain. Trimming removed 5 bases from V and 4 bases from J, with 13 bases in between. There are 13 residues in the CDR3. Germline values: CDR1 DFQATT, CDR2 SNEGSKA (reference sequence). The CDR3 spells CSAHSMAADTQYF. CDR3 DNA: TGCAGTGCTCACTCCATGGCGGCAGATACGCAGTATTTT.

This rearrangement joins TRBV7-2 to TRBJ1-2; 8 bases fit TRBD1. Germline assignment: CDR1 SGHTA and CDR2 FQGNSA. The junction had 11 bases not matched to a gene; V was cut back by 0 bases and J by 8 bases. The CDR3 has 16 amino acids. CDR3 sequence reads: CASSLAQGARSGGYTF. The CDR3 DNA sequence: TGTGCCAGCAGCTTAGCTCAGGGGGCCAGATCGGGAGGCTACACCTTC.

This clonotype was seen at least ten times. The gene calls are TRBV5-1 and TRBJ1-2; D is perhaps TRBD1 (5 bases). This CDR3 contains 15 residues. V lost 0 bases, J lost 13 bases, and 22 bases lay in between. Germline CDR1 and CDR2: SGHRS and YFSETQ. Written as DNA, the CDR3 is TGCGCCAGCAGCTTGGCATCAAAGGACACCCCTAGCTGCACCTTC. Amino acids: CASSLASKDTPSCTF.

This clonotype was seen ten or more times. The chain links TRBV6-2 or TRBV6-3 to TRBJ2-6; D gene uncertain. CDR1 is MNHEY and CDR2 is SVGEGT in the germline V gene. V shed 0 bases and J shed 3 bases, with 0 bases lying between them. The CDR3 runs to 13 residues. This CDR3 is CASSYSGANVLTF. CDR3 DNA: TGTGCCAGCAGTTACTCTGGGGCCAACGTCCTGACTTTC.

This clonotype was seen at least ten times. The rearrangement uses TRBV11-2 and TRBJ1-5, with D perhaps TRBD1 (5 bases). V was clipped by 5 bases and J by 0 bases, with 8 bases between them. Germline V gene data show CDR1 as SGHAT and CDR2 as FQNNGV. The CDR3 is made up of 14 amino acids. The DNA for the CDR3 is TGTGCCAGCAGCCCAGACAGTAGCAATCAGCCCCAGCATTTT. As protein: CASSPDSSNQPQHF.

This chain uses TRBV5-4 with TRBJ1-2; 7 nucleotides agree with TRBD1. There are 15 residues in the CDR3. Germline V CDR1 and CDR2: SGHNT, YYREEE (reference sequence). J lost 2 bases, V lost 1 base, and 5 bases had no gene match. The CDR3 DNA follows: TGTGCCAGCAGCTTGCAGGGGGGAGTCAACTATGGCTACACCTTC. Amino acids: CASSLQGGVNYGYTF.